This T cell receptor beta chain was captured by sequencing in a study of persistence of HIV-infected CD4 T cells. Study details: Anti-CD3/anti-CD28 beads activated more cells than antigen stimulation did. Study-level points and caveats: Bulk TCR data could not be restricted to HIV-1-infected CMV-responding cells.

The table lists this clone with a few counts. Its target is unknown. The CDR3 loop spans 13 amino acids. J was trimmed by 10 bases and V by 6 bases; bases with no gene match: 8. Germline assignment: CDR1 SGHNT and CDR2 YENEEA. Cells were stimulated nonspecifically with anti-CD3/anti-CD28 magnetic beads. CD4+ T cells upregulating both CD40 ligand and CD69 were sorted as responding cells. Donors had undetectable plasma HIV-1 RNA, under 50 copies/mL, for 4+ years. Sequencing used immunoSEQ version 4 in survey mode. The assay was immunoSEQ multiplex PCR, and TCRdb's table has in-frame clones only and misses some. The repertoire holds approximately 45,000 clones, with about nine tenths as singletons.

The material was CD4+ T cells sorted from PBMCs after roughly 19-hour stimulation, obtained from a patient who received antiretroviral therapy. The chain combines TRBV11-3 with TRBJ2-1, with 8 bases fitting TRBD2. The source of this sequence is an adult woman with HIV who was CMV-seropositive. The CDR3 sequence is CASSHGTRDEQFF. The CDR3 DNA is TGTGCCAGCAGTCACGGGACTAGAGACGAGCAGTTCTTC.